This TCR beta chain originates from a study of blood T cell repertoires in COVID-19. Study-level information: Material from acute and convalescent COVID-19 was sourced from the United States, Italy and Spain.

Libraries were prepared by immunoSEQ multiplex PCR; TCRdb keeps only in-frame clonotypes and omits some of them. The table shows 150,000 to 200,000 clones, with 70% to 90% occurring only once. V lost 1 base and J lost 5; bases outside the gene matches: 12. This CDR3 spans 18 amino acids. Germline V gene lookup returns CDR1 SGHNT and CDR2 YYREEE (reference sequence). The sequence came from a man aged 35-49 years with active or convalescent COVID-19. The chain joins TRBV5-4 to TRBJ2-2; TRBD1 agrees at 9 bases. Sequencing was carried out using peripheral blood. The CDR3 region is CASSLQNQGQGRTGELFF. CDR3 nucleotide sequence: TGTGCCAGCAGCTTGCAGAATCAGGGACAGGGTCGAACCGGGGAGCTGTTTTTT.